This TCR beta chain is drawn from a study of Ad26.COV2.S vaccination and SARS-CoV-2 variants. There are 17 residues in the CDR3. CDR1 is SGDLS, CDR2 YYNGEE, per germline. The V and J ends lost 4 bases and 0 bases respectively, with 16 bases between them. Indicated treatment: some 20 received Ad26.COV2.S at low or high dose, single or two shots; about five received placebo; per-sample allocation not given. Sampling took place 63 days after the first vaccine or placebo injection. Sequencing was performed with immunoSEQ multiplex PCR; in TCRdb, only in-frame clones are kept and a portion is missing. The sample yields nearly 400,000 clones, approximately 91% seen once.

The clonotype originates from a person aged 18-60 years who received the Ad26.COV2.S COVID-19 vaccine or a placebo. The V call is TRBV9, the J call TRBJ2-2; either TRBD1 or TRBD2 may supply D (5 bases each). The material sequenced was peripheral blood, taken in a trial of Ad26.COV2.S vaccine versus placebo. This CDR3 reads CASSPLPGTPNTGELFF. The DNA for the CDR3 is TGTGCCAGCAGCCCATTACCCGGGACCCCGAACACCGGGGAGCTGTTTTTT.